This T cell receptor (beta chain) was profiled in a study of cytomegalovirus exposure and HLA in healthy donors. Study-level points and caveats: Follow-up analysis later connected one missense variant in DCLRE1C with trimming of TCR beta V- and J-genes. For cytomegalovirus status, the classifier reportedly gave diagnoses with high specificity and sensitivity.

The PCR contained 60 Vbeta and 13 Jbeta primers. Per the study methods: A follow-up analysis tallied some 80 million unique TCR beta chains, 9 million to 11 million shared. Clones were read by immunoSEQ multiplex PCR, and TCRdb kept only the in-frame ones, dropping some. The DNA gave D and trimming, while V, J and clone size come from that table. The sample lists approximately 150,000 clones; 84% were seen once. This clone came up once. Its antigen remains unknown. Germline V lookup: CDR1 SGHRS, CDR2 YFSETQ. V dropped 4 bases and J dropped 3 bases, with 10 bases sitting between them. The CDR3 totals 13 residues. Healthy bone marrow donors made up the donors.

This rearrangement joins TRBV5-1 to TRBJ1-1; D is ambiguous. Specimen: PBMCs. This TCR derives from a girl aged 5-17 years in good health and CMV-seropositive. The CDR3: CASSAFGDTEAFF. The CDR3 DNA sequence: TGCGCCAGCAGCGCCTTTGGAGACACTGAAGCTTTCTTT.